Listed below are T cell receptor beta chains from one sample, sequenced in a study of spatial heterogeneity in lung cancer. TCRdb re-derived calls from the 5' RACE reads in MiXCR, one entry per CDR3 protein. The table lists about 120,000 distinct CDR3 sequences, approximately 12% of them singletons. The sequencing used PBMCs, collected at follow-up. These receptors were obtained from a male donor with early-stage non-small cell lung cancer. Both conserved end residues are part of each CDR3. D genes are given only for firm matches. Some rows mark clone size as missing; the rest say once, few, many or name a class of expanded clone.

DNA,CDR3,D,J,V,size
TGTGCCAGCAGTTACCACAGGCTCTCCTACGAGCAGTACTTC,CASSYHRLSYEQYF,.,TRBJ2-7,TRBV6-5,.
TGTGCCAGCAGCCTAATACAAGGGGAGAATGAGCAGTTCTTC,CASSLIQGENEQFF,.,TRBJ2-1,TRBV3-1,.
TGCAGTGCTAGGGAACTAGCAGGGGGCACTATAGAGCAGTACTTC,CSARELAGGTIEQYF,TRBD1,TRBJ2-7,TRBV20-1,.
TGTGCCAGCAGCCGTGGGGGGCAGGAAGAAAAACTGTTTTTT,CASSRGGQEEKLFF,.,TRBJ1-4,TRBV3-1,.
TGTGCCAGCAGCCCGACCCGCCCGGGACAGGGGAGAAACACCATATATTTT,CASSPTRPGQGRNTIYF,TRBD1,TRBJ1-3,TRBV7-2,many
TGTGGCAGCAGTGCCGGGACAGTAGCGTATGGCTACACCTTC,CGSSAGTVAYGYTF,TRBD1,TRBJ1-2,TRBV6-1,.
TGTGCCAGCAGCCAAGAGGGGGGCAATCAGCCCCAGCATTTT,CASSQEGGNQPQHF,.,TRBJ1-5,TRBV4-2,many
TGTGCCAGCAGTTTAGCGCCGGGACAGGGGTACACCGGGGAGCTGTTTTTT,CASSLAPGQGYTGELFF,TRBD1,TRBJ2-2,TRBV12-3/TRBV12-4,.
TGTGCCAGCAGCCAAGGACAGGCGGGGAATCAGCCCCAGCATTTT,CASSQGQAGNQPQHF,.,TRBJ1-5,TRBV4-2,.
TGTGCCAGCAGTTACATCCCCGGGAATAGCAATCAGCCCCAGCATTTT,CASSYIPGNSNQPQHF,.,TRBJ1-5,TRBV6-2/TRBV6-3,many
TGTGCCAGCAGCACCAGTCAGGGTCAGAGCAATCAGCCCCAGCATTTT,CASSTSQGQSNQPQHF,.,TRBJ1-5,TRBV12-3/TRBV12-4,few
TGTGCCAGCAGAAACGGACAGGAGTACAAAAATTCACCCCTCCACTTT,CASRNGQEYKNSPLHF,TRBD1,TRBJ1-6,TRBV6-2/TRBV6-3,many
TGTGCCAGCAGTGAATTCTGGACAGTTGGCAATCAGCCCCAGCATTTT,CASSEFWTVGNQPQHF,.,TRBJ1-5,TRBV2,many
TGTGCCATCCGAGGCTCTGCTCAATGGAACACCATATATTTT,CAIRGSAQWNTIYF,.,TRBJ1-3,TRBV10-3,many
TGCGCCAGCAGCCAAGATATGGGGGGGAGGACGCAGTATTTT,CASSQDMGGRTQYF,TRBD2,TRBJ2-3,TRBV4-3,few
TGTGCCAGCAGTTTATATCAGCAAGAGACCCAGTACTTC,CASSLYQQETQYF,.,TRBJ2-5,TRBV27,.
TGTGCCAGCAGTTTAGTCTCTGGGGCCAACGTCCTGACTTTC,CASSLVSGANVLTF,.,TRBJ2-6,TRBV12-3/TRBV12-4,many
TGTGCCAGCAGCCCACGGACAGGGTCCGTTGTCAATGAGCAGTTCTTC,CASSPRTGSVVNEQFF,TRBD1,TRBJ2-1,TRBV11-3,.
TGTGCCAGCAGCCCGAGTAAAGCGGGCTATGGCTACACCTTC,CASSPSKAGYGYTF,.,TRBJ1-2,TRBV7-8,.
TGTGCCAGCAGTCCTCCGGGACAGGGGATCAACGAGCAGTACTTC,CASSPPGQGINEQYF,TRBD1,TRBJ2-7,TRBV2,.
TGCGCCAGCAGCTCCCAACCGATCTCTGGGACCAACGTCCTGACTTTC,CASSSQPISGTNVLTF,.,TRBJ2-6,TRBV5-1,.
TGTGCCAGCAGCACGACGACAGGGACAAATGAAAAACTGTTTTTT,CASSTTTGTNEKLFF,TRBD1,TRBJ1-4,TRBV7-9,few
TGCAGCGGTAACGGACAGTACGGGGAGACCCAGTACTTC,CSGNGQYGETQYF,.,TRBJ2-5,TRBV29-1,many
TGTGCCAGTTCCGGCGGGCAGACTAGCACAGATACGCAGTATTTT,CASSGGQTSTDTQYF,.,TRBJ2-3,TRBV19,.
TGTGCCAGTATGACAGGAGCGCGAACCGGGGAGCTGTTTTTT,CASMTGARTGELFF,.,TRBJ2-2,TRBV19,.
TGTGCCACCAGTGATCCTCGAGGACGGGGGGGCCAAGAGACCCAGTACTTC,CATSDPRGRGGQETQYF,TRBD2,TRBJ2-5,TRBV24-1,many
TGTGCCAGCAGTTACGTGACAGGGGGACATCTACTCTACGAGCAGTACTTC,CASSYVTGGHLLYEQYF,TRBD1,TRBJ2-7,TRBV6-5,few
TGTGCCAGCAGGGGGGCAACCGGGACAGGGGGCACTGAAGCTTTCTTT,CASRGATGTGGTEAFF,TRBD1,TRBJ1-1,TRBV28,.
TGCGCCAGCAGCCAGGATCCCGGGGGGCTCGCCTACGAGCAGTACTTC,CASSQDPGGLAYEQYF,.,TRBJ2-7,TRBV4-1,many
TGCAGCGTGGGGGAGGGATTCGGCACTGAAGCTTTCTTT,CSVGEGFGTEAFF,.,TRBJ1-1,TRBV29-1,many
TGTGCCAGCAGTTTACTCCACCAATACGAGCAGTACTTC,CASSLLHQYEQYF,.,TRBJ2-7,TRBV12-3/TRBV12-4,many
TGTGCCAGCTCACCAAGGACAGGGCCAGATACGCAGTATTTT,CASSPRTGPDTQYF,TRBD1,TRBJ2-3,TRBV18,few
TGTGCCAGCAGTTACGCACTCTACAATGAGCAGTTCTTC,CASSYALYNEQFF,.,TRBJ2-1,TRBV6-5,many
TGTGCCTGGAGTAAGTACCCTGAAGCTTTCTTT,CAWSKYPEAFF,.,TRBJ1-1,TRBV30,.
TGTGCCAGCGTGAGGGGCACAGATACGCAGTATTTT,CASVRGTDTQYF,.,TRBJ2-3,TRBV11-2,many
TGTGCCAGCAGTTTAGTCGGGAGGTTCTACGAGCAGTACTTC,CASSLVGRFYEQYF,TRBD2,TRBJ2-7,TRBV12-3/TRBV12-4,many
TGTGCCATCAGTGAGTCGAACAGGATGAGCGGGGAGCTGTTTTTT,CAISESNRMSGELFF,.,TRBJ2-2,TRBV10-3,few
TGTGCCACCAGTGATTTCAGGGCCCAAGCTTTCTTT,CATSDFRAQAFF,.,TRBJ1-1,TRBV24-1,few
TGTGCCACCAGTGACCAAGATCAGCCCCAGCATTTT,CATSDQDQPQHF,.,TRBJ1-5,TRBV24-1,few
TGTGCCAGCTCATGGGTGCAGGAGCAGTTCTTC,CASSWVQEQFF,.,TRBJ2-1,TRBV18,.
TGTGCCAGCAGCGTAGGGGCAGATCCCTCCTACGAGCAGTACTTC,CASSVGADPSYEQYF,.,TRBJ2-7,TRBV9,few
TGTGCCAGCAGTTCTTCTAGCGGGGGCCCCGTGCAGAGGGCCCAGTACTTC,CASSSSSGGPVQRAQYF,TRBD2,TRBJ2-5,TRBV6-6,many
TGTGCCAGCAGCCAAAGAGGCAGGGGACAGTCTAACTATGGCTACACCTTC,CASSQRGRGQSNYGYTF,TRBD1,TRBJ1-2,TRBV3-1,.
TGTGCCACCAATGGGGATAGCAATCAGCCCCAGCATTTT,CATNGDSNQPQHF,.,TRBJ1-5,TRBV24-1,many
TGTGCCAGCAGCCCCTTCGGGACAGTAGTTCCCGAGCAGTACTTC,CASSPFGTVVPEQYF,TRBD1,TRBJ2-7,TRBV28,.
TGTGCCATCAGTGAGGCAGGGGCTGGTAATTCACCCCTCCACTTT,CAISEAGAGNSPLHF,.,TRBJ1-6,TRBV10-3,few
TGCAGTGCACGAGGACAGGGCAAGGAGCAGTACTTC,CSARGQGKEQYF,TRBD1,TRBJ2-7,TRBV20-1,few
TGCAGTGCTATGAGTGGGGGGCCGAGCAATCAGCCCCAGCATTTT,CSAMSGGPSNQPQHF,.,TRBJ1-5,TRBV20-1,few
TGCAGTGCTACCTCGAACAGGGGTGGTGAAAAACTGTTTTTT,CSATSNRGGEKLFF,TRBD1,TRBJ1-4,TRBV20-1,.
TGTGCCAGCAGCTTGGGACAGGGGGTCGATGGCTACACCTTC,CASSLGQGVDGYTF,TRBD1,TRBJ1-2,TRBV5-4,few
TGTGCCAGCAGACCCCGGCCGGGGAGCAATCAGCCCCAGCATTTT,CASRPRPGSNQPQHF,.,TRBJ1-5,TRBV11-2,many
TGTGCCAGCAGCCAATTCAAGGATTTGAACACCGGGGAGCTGTTTTTT,CASSQFKDLNTGELFF,.,TRBJ2-2,TRBV14,few
TGTGCCAGCAGTCGACAGGGGGCCCCCGGGGAGCTGTTTTTT,CASSRQGAPGELFF,TRBD1,TRBJ2-2,TRBV7-9,.
TGTGCCAGCAGCGTAGGAAGGGGCGACACCGGGGAGCTGTTTTTT,CASSVGRGDTGELFF,.,TRBJ2-2,TRBV9,.
TGTGCCAGCAGCGTTAGCGGGGGGGGAGCCACAGATACGCAGTATTTT,CASSVSGGGATDTQYF,TRBD2,TRBJ2-3,TRBV9,few
TGCGCCAGCAACTTCCAGCGCACAGATACGCAGTATTTT,CASNFQRTDTQYF,.,TRBJ2-3,TRBV5-1,few
TGTGCCAGCAGTGAACGGACCTCTTCTAATGAAAAACTGTTTTTT,CASSERTSSNEKLFF,.,TRBJ1-4,TRBV2,many